This T cell receptor (beta chain) appears in the sequencing data of a study of T cells in Graves' hyperthyroidism and ophthalmopathy. This CDR3 is built from 12 residues. Deletions cut 7 bases from V and 4 bases from J, with 9 bases between. The V gene's germline CDR1 is MNHNS and CDR2 SASEGT. What was amplified from RNA transcripts were TCR beta CDR3 regions. RT-PCR in the first round (using the HTBI primer set) targeted the TCR CDR3. TCRdb recomputed calls from the multiplex PCR reads with MiXCR, one row per CDR3 protein. This table holds 300,000 to 400,000 distinct CDR3 sequences, 21% found once. This clonotype has only a few counts.

Material for sequencing was blood. The chain couples TRBV6-1 to TRBJ2-3; TRBD2 might be the D (6 bases). The TCR was taken from a woman in her 50s with Graves' hyperthyroidism. Here the CDR3 reads CASTREADTQYF. The CDR3 coding sequence is TGTGCCAGCACCAGGGAGGCAGATACGCAGTATTTT.